This TCR beta chain was identified in a study of identical twins. TCRdb itself ran the 5' RACE reads through MiXCR, one entry per CDR3 protein. This sample yields roughly 230,000 distinct CDR3 sequences, of which around 8.3% are seen a single time; less than 4% belongs to the top ten. V dropped 4 bases and J dropped 3; count of bases not matched to a gene: 9. CDR1 is SEHNR, CDR2 FQNEAQ, per germline (reference sequence). The CDR3 has 17 residues. These data were also filed under a second study, of yellow fever vaccine responses in identical twins.

The material sequenced was CD8+ T cells sorted from blood. This sequence was found in a woman aged 18-35 years in good health. The rearrangement joins TRBV7-9 to TRBJ2-1; 10 positions match TRBD2. CDR3 bases: TGTGCCAGCAGCTCACCGGGACTAGCGCGAAACTACAATGAGCAGTTCTTC. Its protein product is CASSSPGLARNYNEQFF.